Shown below are 24 T cell receptor beta chains from a single sample sequenced in a study of blood T cell repertoires in COVID-19. Sequencing was performed with immunoSEQ multiplex PCR; in TCRdb, only in-frame clones are kept and a portion is missing. The sample includes 350,000 or so clones, about 90% seen only once; the top ten take over 0.8%. The sample taken for sequencing was PBMCs or T cells enriched from blood (not recorded which). These TCRs come from a woman aged 25 to 45 who had recovered from COVID-19.

The rearrangement joins TRBV19 to TRBJ1-1; TRBD1 is a possible D gene (6 bases). The V gene's germline CDR1 is LNHDA and CDR2 SQIVND (reference sequence). The CDR3 contains 13 residues. V lost 5 bases to trimming and J lost 4 bases, with 11 bases between them. The CDR3 coding sequence is TGTGCCAGTAGTCATCAGGGGAGCACTGAAGCTTTCTTT. This codes for CASSHQGSTEAFF.

This rearrangement joins TRBV29-1 to TRBJ2-1, with 7 bases matching TRBD2. Germline CDR1 and CDR2: SQVTM and ANQGSEA. V gave up 7 bases and J gave up 2 bases; unmatched junction bases: 8. The CDR3 consists of 14 residues. CDR3 sequence: CSAGPSGPYNEQFF. The CDR3 DNA follows: TGCAGCGCCGGGCCTAGCGGACCCTACAATGAGCAGTTCTTC.

The genes are TRBV6-5 and TRBJ2-7; D is possibly TRBD1 (5 bases). V lost 2 bases to trimming and J lost 0 bases, with 11 bases between them. CDR1 is MNHEY and CDR2 is SVGAGI in the germline V gene. This CDR3 comprises 15 residues. In DNA, the CDR3 is TGTGCCAGCAGTTACACGGGCGACAGCTCCTACGAGCAGTACTTC. As protein: CASSYTGDSSYEQYF.

The chain is built from TRBV4-3 and TRBJ2-1, with 12 bases aligning to TRBD2. With V trimmed by 0 bases and J by 6 bases, 9 bases remained unmatched. Germline V lookup: CDR1 LGHNA, CDR2 YSLEER. There are 18 residues in the CDR3. DNA of the CDR3: TGCGCCAGCAGCCAAGATTGGGCTAGCGGGGGGGCGAGCAATGAGCAGTTCTTC. As protein: CASSQDWASGGASNEQFF.

The chain uses TRBV9 and TRBJ2-1, with TRBD2 matching over 9 bases. CDR3 length: 16 residues. Germline CDR1 reads SGDLS; CDR2 reads YYNGEE. The trim removed 0 bases at V and 4 bases at J, leaving 5 bases unmatched. In DNA form, the CDR3 reads TGTGCCAGCAGCGTAGATCTAGCGGGGTTGTACAATGAGCAGTTCTTC. Its protein product is CASSVDLAGLYNEQFF.

V and J are TRBV12-3 or TRBV12-4 and TRBJ1-2; D ambiguous. V shed 4 bases and J shed 4 bases, with 10 bases lying between them. The CDR3 totals 13 residues. The CDR3 nucleotides read TGTGCCAGCAGTTCGACATACCCCTATGGCTACACCTTC. Translating gives CASSSTYPYGYTF.

The V gene is TRBV19, the J gene TRBJ2-5; D is perhaps TRBD2 (7 bases). Germline CDR1 LNHDA, CDR2 SQIVND (reference sequence). The CDR3 consists of 15 residues. The V and J ends lost 3 bases and 4 bases respectively, with 15 bases between them. The CDR3 spells CASSISQGGGETQYF. Written as DNA, the CDR3 is TGTGCCAGTAGTATCTCGCAGGGAGGGGGAGAGACCCAGTACTTC.

This rearrangement joins TRBV10-1 to TRBJ1-6, with D possibly being TRBD1 (5 bases). The CDR3 spans 15 residues. V was clipped by 3 bases and J by 10 bases, with 16 bases between them. Germline V CDR1 and CDR2: WNHNN, SYGVQD (reference sequence). The CDR3 region is CASSERGLRSSPLHF. The CDR3 DNA reads as TGCGCCAGCAGTGAAAGGGGTTTGAGGTCCTCACCCCTCCACTTT.

The chain recombines TRBV5-5 with TRBJ1-5, with TRBD1 as a possible D gene (5 bases). The CDR3 has 14 residues. Between the trimmed V and J ends, which lost 5 bases and 3 bases, there was a span of 12 bases. Germline values: CDR1 SGHKS, CDR2 YYEKEE (reference sequence). As DNA, the CDR3 is TGTGCCAGCAGGCTGAGCGGGACCAATCAGCCCCAGCATTTT. As protein: CASRLSGTNQPQHF.

This chain uses TRBV2 with TRBJ2-3; the D gene is possibly TRBD1 (6 bases). Trimming stripped 4 bases from V and 0 bases from J, with 11 bases between. This CDR3 is 15 amino acids long. The germline CDR1 and CDR2 sequences are SNHLY and FYNNEI. CDR3 region: CASSGGPLSTDTQYF. Here the CDR3 DNA reads TGTGCCAGCAGTGGGGGGCCTCTAAGCACAGATACGCAGTATTTT.

The chain uses TRBV5-8 and TRBJ1-5; D is possibly TRBD1 (5 bases). V lost 3 bases and J 5 bases, leaving 15 bases between the germline ends. The CDR3 length is 15 residues. The germline V gene has CDR1 SGHTS and CDR2 YDEGEE. The CDR3 DNA follows: TGTGCCAGCAGCTCCTACTCGCCGGGGGATCAGCCCCAGCATTTT. Residues: CASSSYSPGDQPQHF.

V gene TRBV4-3 combines with J gene TRBJ2-1; the D is unclear. In germline, CDR1 is LGHNA, CDR2 YSLEER. With 5 bases removed from V and 8 bases from J, the gap between germline ends came to 16 bases. CDR3 length: 14 amino acids. CDR3 DNA: TGCGCCAGCAGCACAATGACATCGGTCCATGAGCAGTTCTTC. Translation gives CASSTMTSVHEQFF.

This chain joins TRBV9 and TRBJ1-4; D may be TRBD1 (5 bases). The CDR3 is 14 residues long. Germline loops: CDR1 SGDLS, CDR2 YYNGEE. V was shortened by 3 bases and J by 8 bases, with 14 bases between the two germline ends. DNA of the CDR3: TGTGCCAGCAGCGCTGCGGGACGAGAAGAAAAACTGTTTTTT. It specifies CASSAAGREEKLFF.

The chain couples TRBV10-1 to TRBJ1-2; D perhaps matches TRBD1 (5 bases). The CDR3 consists of 15 residues. Trimming took 0 bases from V and 0 from J, leaving 8 bases between them. Germline CDR1 is WNHNN and CDR2 is SYGVQD (reference sequence). The CDR3 loop is CASSESTVTNYGYTF. CDR3 DNA sequence: TGCGCCAGCAGTGAGTCGACAGTCACTAACTATGGCTACACCTTC.

The chain carries TRBV6-1 and TRBJ1-2; D remains unclear. The V end lost 3 bases, the J end lost 2 bases, and 13 bases lay between the germline ends. Germline CDR1 reads MNHNS; CDR2 reads SASEGT. The CDR3 loop spans 15 amino acids. CDR3 region: CASSDVPPTNYGYTF. Written as DNA, the CDR3 is TGTGCCAGCAGTGATGTCCCGCCAACAAACTATGGCTACACCTTC.

The V and J genes are TRBV19 and TRBJ1-1, with D hard to call. The CDR3 is made up of 15 amino acids. V was trimmed by 5 bases and J by 4 bases, leaving 17 bases between them. The germline CDR1 and CDR2 sequences are LNHDA and SQIVND (reference sequence). CDR3 loop: CASSAQILGSTEAFF. Here the CDR3 DNA reads TGTGCCAGTAGTGCGCAGATCCTGGGGAGCACTGAAGCTTTCTTT.

CDR3 in DNA: TGCAGCGTTGAGAGGGGAGGCGGCACAGATACGCAGTATTTT. This encodes CSVERGGGTDTQYF. The J gene is TRBJ2-3, the V gene TRBV29-1; perhaps TRBD2 as D (6 bases). The CDR3 totals 14 residues. Germline loops: CDR1 SQVTM, CDR2 ANQGSEA. Trimming removed 3 bases at V and 1 base at J, with 11 bases between.

The chain couples TRBV10-2 to TRBJ1-2, with D perhaps matching TRBD1 (5 bases). CDR3 length: 15 residues. Germline values: CDR1 WSHSY, CDR2 SAAADI. The germline V and J ends were trimmed by 0 bases and 3 bases, with 11 bases remaining between them. As DNA, the CDR3 is TGCGCCAGCAGTGAGTCTCGGGGGTCGCACTATGGCTACACCTTC. Translation gives CASSESRGSHYGYTF.

This chain links TRBV6-5 with TRBJ2-1; 7 bases fit TRBD1. Germline-derived CDR1 and CDR2 are MNHEY and SVGAGI. The CDR3 has 14 amino acids. Trimming at V came to 6 bases and at J to 6 bases, leaving 8 bases not matched to a gene. The CDR3 DNA reads TGTGCCAGCAGCCTCGACAGGGTGGTCAATGAGCAGTTCTTC. Protein product: CASSLDRVVNEQFF.

The rearrangement joins TRBV28 to TRBJ1-2; D is possibly TRBD1 (5 bases). CDR3 length equals 12 residues. V lost 6 bases and J 8 bases, leaving 13 bases between the germline ends. Germline CDR1 is MDHEN and CDR2 is SYDVKM. The CDR3 bases are TGTGCCAGCAGGGGGCGGGACTTCGGCTACACCTTC. Translated, it gives CASRGRDFGYTF.

The V call is TRBV21-1, the J call TRBJ2-5; the tabulated D call, TRBD2, remains unverified against the DNA. TRBV21-1 is given as a pseudogene. CDR3 length: 18 amino acids. The CDR3 reads CASSKATGLAGVQETQYF. The CDR3 coding sequence is TGTGCCAGCAGCAAAGCGACAGGGTTAGCGGGGGTACAAGAGACCCAGTACTTC.

The V gene is TRBV27, the J gene TRBJ2-7; TRBD2 might be the D (5 bases). The V gene lost 5 bases and the J gene lost 3 bases, with 26 bases spanning the gap. The CDR3 loop spans 18 amino acids. Germline-derived CDR1 and CDR2 are MNHEY and SMNVEV (reference sequence). In DNA, the CDR3 is TGTGCCAGCAGTCCCCCGGCCAGGTTCCCAGGAGGTTTCTACGAGCAGTACTTC. It yields the protein CASSPPARFPGGFYEQYF.

This clone has just a few counts. CDR3 protein: CASSLGVPTPGGNEKLFF. The CDR3 DNA reads TGTGCCAGCAGCTTAGGCGTGCCCACTCCCGGCGGAAATGAAAAACTGTTTTTT. The J gene is TRBJ1-4, the V gene TRBV7-9; D not certain. CDR1 is SEHNR and CDR2 is FQNEAQ in the germline V gene (reference sequence). CDR3 length: 18 residues. With 1 base removed from V and 5 bases from J, the gap between germline ends came to 20 bases.

This clone has just one count. V and J are TRBV19 and TRBJ1-5; 8 nucleotides agree with TRBD1. The CDR3 has 15 amino acids. From germline, CDR1 is LNHDA and CDR2 SQIVND (reference sequence). J was trimmed by 2 bases and V by 7 bases; bases with no gene match: 7. CDR3 sequence reads: CASTAGQGGNQPQHF. In DNA, the CDR3 is TGTGCCAGTACCGCAGGACAGGGCGGCAATCAGCCCCAGCATTTT.